This is a list of T cell receptor beta chains from one sample in a study of blood T cell repertoires in COVID-19. Generated by immunoSEQ multiplex PCR, the TCRdb table keeps only in-frame clones and is missing some. The table has approximately 140,000 clones, approximately 80% seen once. Material for sequencing was peripheral blood. The receptors derive from a human donor in a cohort sampled during active COVID-19. Both conserved end residues are part of each CDR3. Fields, in order: V gene, clone size, D gene, J gene, CDR3 length, CDR3 protein, CDR3 DNA. The D gene is left open where the match is weak. Not every row has a clone size; where given, it reads once, few, many or a size class.

TRBV28	-	-	TRBJ1-5	20	CASSLSISRGTGVGNQPQHF	TGTGCCAGCAGTTTAAGTATCTCCCGGGGAACCGGGGTGGGGAATCAGCCCCAGCATTTT
TRBV29-1	-	-	TRBJ2-1	15	CSVAGIIVGENEQFF	TGCAGCGTTGCGGGAATAATAGTGGGTGAGAATGAGCAGTTCTTC
TRBV6-5	once	-	TRBJ2-1	14	CASSYSEARNEQFF	TGTGCCAGCAGTTACTCGGAAGCGAGGAATGAGCAGTTCTTC
TRBV6-6	-	-	TRBJ2-7	13	CAAKREYSYEQYF	TGTGCAGCAAAACGGGAGTACTCCTACGAGCAGTACTTC
TRBV4-3	-	TRBD1	TRBJ2-4	17	CASSQDGQGSAKNIQYF	TGCGCCAGCAGCCAAGATGGACAGGGATCAGCCAAAAACATTCAGTACTTC
TRBV9	-	TRBD1	TRBJ2-1	14	CASSSLTGWSEQFF	TGTGCCAGCAGCTCGTTGACAGGGTGGAGTGAGCAGTTCTTC
TRBV7-2	-	TRBD1	TRBJ2-7	14	CASRSGTGGVEQYF	TGTGCCAGCAGATCCGGGACAGGGGGTGTCGAGCAGTACTTC
TRBV7-2	-	TRBD1	TRBJ2-3	17	CASSFPLPGQRPDTQYF	TGTGCCAGCAGCTTTCCACTACCGGGACAGCGACCGGATACGCAGTATTTT
TRBV3-1/TRBV3-2	-	-	TRBJ1-1	14	CASSLQGAETEAFF	TGTGCCAGCAGCTTACAGGGTGCTGAGACTGAAGCTTTCTTT
TRBV7-3	-	TRBD1	TRBJ2-6	17	CASSLLGQGSGANVLTF	TGTGCCAGCAGCTTATTGGGACAGGGATCCGGGGCCAACGTCCTGACTTTC
TRBV18	-	-	TRBJ1-2	14	CASSPSGDHYGYTF	TGTGCCAGCTCACCATCAGGGGATCACTATGGCTACACCTTC
TRBV5-1	-	-	TRBJ2-5	14	CASSLGVGLETQYF	TGCGCCAGCAGCTTGGGTGTGGGGCTGGAGACCCAGTACTTC
TRBV4-3	once	TRBD1	TRBJ2-1	15	CASGLGTGLGNEQFF	TGCGCCAGCGGTCTAGGGACAGGGTTAGGCAATGAGCAGTTCTTC
TRBV6-6	-	-	TRBJ1-6	14	CASSTTGSNSPLHF	TGTGCCAGCAGTACAACAGGGAGTAATTCACCCCTCCACTTT
TRBV28	few	-	TRBJ1-6	14	CASRHLDFNSPLHF	TGTGCCAGCAGACACCTGGACTTTAATTCACCCCTCCACTTT
TRBV24-1	few	-	TRBJ1-6	15	CATSDPGAPPSPLHF	TGTGCCACCAGTGACCCAGGGGCGCCCCCCTCACCCCTCCACTTT
TRBV7-2	-	TRBD2	TRBJ2-3	18	CASSLPVAGGPGSDTQYF	TGTGCCAGCAGCCTACCCGTGGCGGGGGGGCCCGGATCTGATACGCAGTATTTT
TRBV15	-	TRBD2	TRBJ2-7	15	CATSLGLAGPYEQYF	TGTGCCACCAGCCTCGGACTAGCGGGACCCTACGAGCAGTACTTC
TRBV24-1	-	TRBD1	TRBJ1-5	16	CATYHPDRFYNQPQHF	TGTGCCACTTATCACCCGGACAGGTTTTACAATCAGCCCCAGCATTTT
TRBV28	-	TRBD1	TRBJ1-2	13	CASSFRGSYGYTF	TGTGCCAGCAGTTTCAGGGGGAGCTATGGCTACACCTTC
TRBV6-5	-	TRBD1	TRBJ1-2	15	CASSTGGDSNYGYTF	TGTGCCAGCAGTACCGGGGGGGACAGTAACTATGGCTACACCTTC
TRBV2	few	-	TRBJ2-5	11	CASSAEETQYF	TGTGCCAGCAGTGCAGAAGAGACCCAGTACTTC
TRBV7-6	-	-	TRBJ2-5	14	CASSLVVGGETQYF	TGTGCCAGCAGCTTAGTTGTGGGGGGAGAGACCCAGTACTTC
TRBV2	-	-	TRBJ1-2	15	CASSDMGGGSYGYTF	TGTGCCAGCAGTGACATGGGCGGGGGTAGCTATGGCTACACCTTC
TRBV19	-	TRBD2	TRBJ2-1	18	CASSIDHGTSGGGNEQFF	TGTGCCAGTAGTATAGATCATGGGACTAGCGGGGGAGGGAATGAGCAGTTCTTC
TRBV28	-	TRBD2	TRBJ2-7	15	CASSSAGGNAYEQYF	TGTGCCAGCAGTTCGGCGGGGGGCAATGCCTACGAGCAGTACTTC
TRBV5-1	-	-	TRBJ2-7	14	CASASYEASYEQYF	TGCGCCAGCGCCTCGTACGAGGCCTCCTACGAGCAGTACTTC
TRBV7-6	-	TRBD1	TRBJ2-7	15	CASSPGQILSYEQYF	TGTGCCAGCAGCCCGGGACAGATACTTTCCTACGAGCAGTACTTC
TRBV28	-	TRBD2	TRBJ2-7	14	CASRSGGISYEQYF	TGTGCCAGCAGAAGCGGGGGGATATCCTACGAGCAGTACTTC
TRBV10-3	-	-	TRBJ2-5	13	CAIQRGGGETQYF	TGTGCCATTCAAAGGGGGGGCGGTGAGACCCAGTACTTC
TRBV13	-	-	TRBJ2-1	17	CASSPEFRRGLYNEQFF	TGTGCCAGCAGCCCCGAGTTCCGGCGGGGGCTGTACAATGAGCAGTTCTTC
TRBV29-1	-	-	TRBJ2-3	15	CSVEAVSSGTDTQYF	TGCAGCGTTGAAGCGGTGTCTAGCGGCACAGATACGCAGTATTTT
TRBV6-5	-	-	TRBJ2-7	12	CASSRDSHEQYF	TGTGCCAGCAGTCGGGATTCCCACGAGCAGTACTTC
TRBV3-1/TRBV3-2	-	-	TRBJ1-2	12	CASSQPGGGYTF	TGTGCCAGCAGCCAGCCGGGGGGTGGCTACACCTTC
TRBV3-1/TRBV3-2	-	-	TRBJ2-3	15	CASSQERLSTDTQYF	TGTGCCAGCAGCCAAGAGAGACTGAGCACAGATACGCAGTATTTT
TRBV2	-	TRBD2	TRBJ2-3	15	CASSRLAGGVDTQYF	TGTGCCAGCAGCCGACTAGCGGGGGGAGTAGATACGCAGTATTTT
TRBV11-2	-	TRBD1	TRBJ1-1	14	CASSPRGQYTEAFF	TGTGCCAGCAGCCCCAGGGGGCAGTACACTGAAGCTTTCTTT
TRBV6-5	-	-	TRBJ2-2	15	CASSRPGGGTGELFF	TGTGCCAGCAGTCGACCGGGGGGCGGCACCGGGGAGCTGTTTTTT
TRBV6-2/TRBV6-3	-	-	TRBJ2-5	11	CASSYQKTQYF	TGTGCCAGCAGTTATCAGAAGACCCAGTACTTC
TRBV19	-	-	TRBJ1-5	15	CASSIAPYSNQPQHF	TGTGCCAGTAGTATAGCGCCCTATAGCAATCAGCCCCAGCATTTT
TRBV7-3	-	TRBD1	TRBJ2-2	17	CASSPLGRTGITGELFF	TGTGCCAGCAGCCCTCTAGGGCGGACAGGGATCACCGGGGAGCTGTTTTTT
TRBV19	-	-	TRBJ2-3	16	CASSIGQTPSTDTQYF	TGTGCCAGTAGTATTGGACAGACGCCTAGCACAGATACGCAGTATTTT
TRBV25-1	-	-	TRBJ2-1	11	CASSVRDEQFF	TGTGCCAGCAGTGTACGGGATGAGCAGTTCTTC
TRBV6-5	once	TRBD2	TRBJ2-3	15	CASSLGLAKMDTQYF	TGTGCCAGCAGCCTGGGACTAGCGAAGATGGATACGCAGTATTTT